What follows describes a single T cell receptor beta chain. Its cognate antigen is unknown. A read error may produce the germline difference seen at one junction end. These data come from a study of identical twins. Findings of the study overall: Zero-insertion analyses were open to partial confounding by invariant MAIT and iNKT cells. Models, which agreed with sharing between unrelated individuals, nonetheless underestimated the out-of-frame TCR alpha sharing seen in monozygotic twins. Insertions ran lower in abundant cord blood beta clonotypes, though not in memory repertoires. Findings depended on cross-sectional statistics rather than tracking the same donors.

TCRdb reprocessed the 5' RACE reads with MiXCR, giving one entry per CDR3 protein. The data show some 590,000 distinct CDR3 sequences, with 9.6% seen just once and 2.5% to 3% held by the top ten. The CDR3 contains 14 residues. The sample was also linked to a second study, of yellow fever vaccine responses in identical twins.

This TCR was sampled from a woman aged 18-35 years in good health. Source material: PBMCs. The chain couples TRBV12-3 or TRBV12-4 to TRBJ2-2; perhaps D is TRBD1 or TRBD2 (5 bases each). The CDR3 DNA reads as TGTGCCAGCGGTTTAGTAGTGGGGGCCGGGGAGCTGTTTTTT. Translation: CASGLVVGAGELFF.